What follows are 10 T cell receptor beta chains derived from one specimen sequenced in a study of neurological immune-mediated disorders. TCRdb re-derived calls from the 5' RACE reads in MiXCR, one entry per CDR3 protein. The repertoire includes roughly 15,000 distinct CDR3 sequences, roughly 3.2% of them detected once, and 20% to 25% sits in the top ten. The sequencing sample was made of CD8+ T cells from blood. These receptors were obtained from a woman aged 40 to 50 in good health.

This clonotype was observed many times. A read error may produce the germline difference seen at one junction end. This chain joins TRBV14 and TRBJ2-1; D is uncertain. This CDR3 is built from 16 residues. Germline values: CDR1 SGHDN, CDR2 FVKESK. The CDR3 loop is CASSQDPFNSYNEQFF. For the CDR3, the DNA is TGTGCCAGCAGTCAAGACCCCTTCAACTCCTACAATGAGCAGTTCTTC.

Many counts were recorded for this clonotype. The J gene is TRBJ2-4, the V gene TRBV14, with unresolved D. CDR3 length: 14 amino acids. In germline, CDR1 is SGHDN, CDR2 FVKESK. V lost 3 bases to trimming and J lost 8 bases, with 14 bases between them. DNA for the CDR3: TGTGCCAGCAGCCACGATCGACGAGGCTACATTCAGTACTTC. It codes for CASSHDRRGYIQYF.

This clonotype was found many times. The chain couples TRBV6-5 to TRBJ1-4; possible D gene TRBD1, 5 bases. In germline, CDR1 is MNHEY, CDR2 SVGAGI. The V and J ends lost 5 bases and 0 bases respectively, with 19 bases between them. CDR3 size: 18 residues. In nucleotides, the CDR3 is TGTGCCAGCAGTGCCACCGGGGGGATCGTTGCAACTAATGAAAAACTGTTTTTT. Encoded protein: CASSATGGIVATNEKLFF.

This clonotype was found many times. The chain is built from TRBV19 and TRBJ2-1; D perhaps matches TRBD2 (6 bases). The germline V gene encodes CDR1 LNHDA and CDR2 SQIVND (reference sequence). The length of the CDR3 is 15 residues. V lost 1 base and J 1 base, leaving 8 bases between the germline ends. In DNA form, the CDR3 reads TGTGCCAGTAGTATAGTGGAGGGATCCTACAATGAGCAGTTCTTC. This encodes CASSIVEGSYNEQFF.

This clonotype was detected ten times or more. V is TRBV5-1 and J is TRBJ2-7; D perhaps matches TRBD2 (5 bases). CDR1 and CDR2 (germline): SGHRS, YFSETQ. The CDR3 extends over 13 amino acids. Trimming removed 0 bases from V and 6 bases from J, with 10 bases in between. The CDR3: CASSLVGGSEQYF. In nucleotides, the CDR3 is TGCGCCAGCAGCTTGGTGGGTGGGAGCGAGCAGTACTTC.

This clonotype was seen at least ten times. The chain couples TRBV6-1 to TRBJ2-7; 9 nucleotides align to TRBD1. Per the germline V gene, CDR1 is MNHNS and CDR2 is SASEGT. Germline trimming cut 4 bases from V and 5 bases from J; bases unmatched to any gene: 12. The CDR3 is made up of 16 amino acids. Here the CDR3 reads CASSGLGGTGRDEQYF. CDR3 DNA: TGTGCCAGCAGTGGCCTTGGTGGGACAGGGAGGGACGAGCAGTACTTC.

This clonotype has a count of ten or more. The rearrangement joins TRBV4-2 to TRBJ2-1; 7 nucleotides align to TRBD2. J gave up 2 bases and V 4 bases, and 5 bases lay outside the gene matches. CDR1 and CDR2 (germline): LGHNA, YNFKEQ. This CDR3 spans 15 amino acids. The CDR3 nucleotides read TGTGCCAGCAGCCTTCGGCTAGCGGCCTACAATGAGCAGTTCTTC. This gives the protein CASSLRLAAYNEQFF.

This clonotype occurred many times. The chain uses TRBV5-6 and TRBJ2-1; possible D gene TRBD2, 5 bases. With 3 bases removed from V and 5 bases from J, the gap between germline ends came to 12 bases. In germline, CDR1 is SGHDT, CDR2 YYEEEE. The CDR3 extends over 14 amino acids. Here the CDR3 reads CASSSWTGNNEQFF. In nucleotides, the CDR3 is TGTGCCAGCAGCTCTTGGACGGGGAACAATGAGCAGTTCTTC.

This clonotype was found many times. The CDR3 reads CATTGTDSYEQYF. For the CDR3, the DNA is TGTGCCACAACCGGGACAGATTCCTACGAGCAGTACTTC. This rearrangement joins TRBV6-6 to TRBJ2-7, with 7 nucleotides matching TRBD1. CDR3 size: 13 residues. The V gene's germline CDR1 is MNHNY and CDR2 SVGAGI (reference sequence). V dropped 10 bases and J dropped 1; count of bases not matched to a gene: 7.

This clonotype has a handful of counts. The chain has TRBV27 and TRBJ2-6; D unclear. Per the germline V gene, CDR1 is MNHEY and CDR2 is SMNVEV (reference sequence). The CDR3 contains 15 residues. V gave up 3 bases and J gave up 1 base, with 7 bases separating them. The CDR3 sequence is CASSLLGSGANVLTF. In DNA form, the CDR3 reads TGTGCCAGCAGTTTGCTCGGTTCTGGGGCCAACGTCCTGACTTTC.